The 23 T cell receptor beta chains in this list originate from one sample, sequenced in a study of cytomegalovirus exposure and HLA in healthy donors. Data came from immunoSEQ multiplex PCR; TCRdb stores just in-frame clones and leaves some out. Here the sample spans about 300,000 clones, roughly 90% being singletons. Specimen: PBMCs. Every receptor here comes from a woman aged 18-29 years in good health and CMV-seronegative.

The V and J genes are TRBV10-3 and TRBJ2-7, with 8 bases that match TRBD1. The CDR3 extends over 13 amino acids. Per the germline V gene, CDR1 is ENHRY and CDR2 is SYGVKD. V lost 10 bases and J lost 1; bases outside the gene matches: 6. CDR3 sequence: CATRTGSSYEQYF. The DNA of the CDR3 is TGTGCCACCAGGACAGGGAGTTCCTACGAGCAGTACTTC.

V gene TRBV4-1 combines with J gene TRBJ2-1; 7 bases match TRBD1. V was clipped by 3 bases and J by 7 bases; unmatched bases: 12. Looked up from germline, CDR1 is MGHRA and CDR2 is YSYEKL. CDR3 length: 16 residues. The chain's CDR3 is CASSQVVTGLGNEQFF. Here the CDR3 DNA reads TGCGCCAGCAGCCAGGTTGTGACAGGGCTCGGTAATGAGCAGTTCTTC.

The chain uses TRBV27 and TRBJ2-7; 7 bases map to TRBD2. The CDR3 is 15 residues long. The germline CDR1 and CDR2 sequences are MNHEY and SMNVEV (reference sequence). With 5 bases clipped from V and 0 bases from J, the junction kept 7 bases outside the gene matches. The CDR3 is CASSPHSGTSYEQYF. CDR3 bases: TGTGCCAGCAGTCCACACAGCGGGACCTCCTACGAGCAGTACTTC.

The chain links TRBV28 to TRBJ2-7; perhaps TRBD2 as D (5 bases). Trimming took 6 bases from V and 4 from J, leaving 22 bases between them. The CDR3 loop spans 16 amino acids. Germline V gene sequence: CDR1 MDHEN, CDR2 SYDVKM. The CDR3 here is CASSSPPGSGPYEQYF. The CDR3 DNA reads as TGTGCCAGCAGCTCCCCACCCGGCAGCGGACCTTACGAGCAGTACTTC. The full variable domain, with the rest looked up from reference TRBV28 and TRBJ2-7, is DVKVTQSSRYLVKRTGEKVFLECVQDMDHENMFWYRQDPGLGLRLIYFSYDVKMKEKGDIPEGYSVSREKKERFSLILESASTNQTSMYLCASSSPPGSGPYEQYFGPGTRLTVT.

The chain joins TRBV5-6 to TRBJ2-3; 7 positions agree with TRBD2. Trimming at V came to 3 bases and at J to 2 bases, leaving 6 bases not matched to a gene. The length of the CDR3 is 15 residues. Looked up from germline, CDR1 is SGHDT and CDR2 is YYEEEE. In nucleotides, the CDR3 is TGTGCCAGCAGCTCCGGCCTAGCGGCCACAGATACGCAGTATTTT. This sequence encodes CASSSGLAATDTQYF.

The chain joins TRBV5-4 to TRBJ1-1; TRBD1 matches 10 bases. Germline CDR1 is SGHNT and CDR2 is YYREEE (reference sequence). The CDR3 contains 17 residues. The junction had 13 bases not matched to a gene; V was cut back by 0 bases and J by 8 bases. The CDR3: CASSLGPGQGSTMEAFF. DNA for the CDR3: TGTGCCAGCAGCTTGGGTCCGGGACAGGGGTCCACCATGGAAGCTTTCTTT. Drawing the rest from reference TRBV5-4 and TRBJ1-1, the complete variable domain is ETGVTQSPTHLIKTRGQQVTLRCSSQSGHNTVSWYQQALGQGPQFIFQYYREEENGRGNFPPRFSGLQFPNYSSELNVNALELDDSALYLCASSLGPGQGSTMEAFFGQGTRLTVV.

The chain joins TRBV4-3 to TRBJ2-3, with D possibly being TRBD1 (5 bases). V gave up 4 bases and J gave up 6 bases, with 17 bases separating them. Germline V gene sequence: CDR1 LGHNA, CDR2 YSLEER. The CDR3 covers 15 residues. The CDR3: CASSPGARGMDTQYF. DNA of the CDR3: TGCGCCAGCAGCCCTGGGGCTAGGGGAATGGATACGCAGTATTTT.

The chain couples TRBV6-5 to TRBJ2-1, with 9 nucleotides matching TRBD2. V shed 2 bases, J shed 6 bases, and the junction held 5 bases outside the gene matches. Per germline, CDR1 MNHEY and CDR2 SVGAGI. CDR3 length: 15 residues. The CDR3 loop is CASSYVAGVSNEQFF. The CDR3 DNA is TGTGCCAGCAGTTACGTAGCGGGAGTGAGCAATGAGCAGTTCTTC.

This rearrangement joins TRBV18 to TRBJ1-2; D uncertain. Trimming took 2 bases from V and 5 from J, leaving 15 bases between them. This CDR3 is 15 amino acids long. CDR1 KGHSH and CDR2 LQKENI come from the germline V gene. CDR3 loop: CASSPKTGRRYGYTF. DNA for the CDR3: TGTGCCAGCTCACCAAAGACCGGGAGACGTTATGGCTACACCTTC.

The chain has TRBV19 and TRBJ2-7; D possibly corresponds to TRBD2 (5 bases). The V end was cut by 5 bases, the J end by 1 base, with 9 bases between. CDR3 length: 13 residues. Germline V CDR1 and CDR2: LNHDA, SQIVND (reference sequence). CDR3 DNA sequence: TGTGCCAGTAGTGCCGGGGTTTCCTACGAGCAGTACTTC. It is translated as CASSAGVSYEQYF.

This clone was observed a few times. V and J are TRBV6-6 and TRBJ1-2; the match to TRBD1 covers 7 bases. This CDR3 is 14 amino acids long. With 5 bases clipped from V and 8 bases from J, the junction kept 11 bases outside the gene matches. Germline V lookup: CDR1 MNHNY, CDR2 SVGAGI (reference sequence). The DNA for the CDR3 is TGTGCCAGCAGTGCCGACAGGGTCGGGGTAGGCTACACCTTC. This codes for CASSADRVGVGYTF.

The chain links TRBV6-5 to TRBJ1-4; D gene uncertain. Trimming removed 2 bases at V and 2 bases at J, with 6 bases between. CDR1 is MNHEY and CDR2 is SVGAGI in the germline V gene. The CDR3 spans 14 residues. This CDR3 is CASSYSRTNEKLFF. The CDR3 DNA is TGTGCCAGCAGTTACAGTCGGACTAATGAAAAACTGTTTTTT.

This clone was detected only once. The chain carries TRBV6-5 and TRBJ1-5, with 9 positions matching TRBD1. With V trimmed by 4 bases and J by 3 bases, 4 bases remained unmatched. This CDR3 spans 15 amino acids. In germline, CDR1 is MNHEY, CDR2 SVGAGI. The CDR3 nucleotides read TGTGCCAGCAGTTCGGGACAGGGCCTCAATCAGCCCCAGCATTTT. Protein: CASSSGQGLNQPQHF.

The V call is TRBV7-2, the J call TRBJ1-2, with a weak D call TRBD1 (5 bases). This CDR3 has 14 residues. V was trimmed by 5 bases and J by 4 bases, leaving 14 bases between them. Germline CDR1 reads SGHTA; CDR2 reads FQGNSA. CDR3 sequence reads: CASSRGGPGYGYTF. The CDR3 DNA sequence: TGTGCCAGCAGCCGGGGGGGTCCGGGCTATGGCTACACCTTC.

The CDR3 is CASSQAQVNTEAFF. The CDR3 DNA reads TGTGCCAGCAGCCAAGCTCAGGTGAACACTGAAGCTTTCTTT. The chain employs TRBV6-1 and TRBJ1-1; D gene unclear. The CDR3 spans 14 residues. The V and J ends lost 6 bases and 0 bases respectively, with 11 bases between them. Germline values: CDR1 MNHNS, CDR2 SASEGT.

CDR3 residues: CASSGGWRLNYGYTF. As DNA, the CDR3 is TGTGCCAGCAGCGGGGGTTGGCGGCTTAACTATGGCTACACCTTC. The chain combines TRBV6-5 with TRBJ1-2; D is perhaps TRBD1 (5 bases). The V and J ends lost 6 bases and 1 base respectively, with 15 bases between them. The CDR3 spans 15 residues. Germline CDR1 and CDR2: MNHEY and SVGAGI.

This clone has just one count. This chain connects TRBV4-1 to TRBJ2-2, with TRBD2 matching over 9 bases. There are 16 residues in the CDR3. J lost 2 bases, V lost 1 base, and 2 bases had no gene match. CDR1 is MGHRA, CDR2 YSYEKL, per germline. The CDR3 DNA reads TGCGCCAGCAGCCAAGTAGCGGGGGATAACACCGGGGAGCTGTTTTTT. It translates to CASSQVAGDNTGELFF.

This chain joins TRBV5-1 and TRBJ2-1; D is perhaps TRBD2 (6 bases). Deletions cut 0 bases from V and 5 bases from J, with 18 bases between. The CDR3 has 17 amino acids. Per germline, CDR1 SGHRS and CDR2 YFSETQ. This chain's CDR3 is CASSLEGLAGPNNEQFF. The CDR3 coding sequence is TGCGCCAGCAGCTTGGAGGGCTTGGCGGGGCCCAACAATGAGCAGTTCTTC. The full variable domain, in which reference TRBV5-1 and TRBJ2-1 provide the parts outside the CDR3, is KAGVTQTPRYLIKTRGQQVTLSCSPISGHRSVSWYQQTPGQGLQFLFEYFSETQRNKGNFPGRFSGRQFSNSRSEMNVSTLELGDSALYLCASSLEGLAGPNNEQFFGPGTRLTVL.

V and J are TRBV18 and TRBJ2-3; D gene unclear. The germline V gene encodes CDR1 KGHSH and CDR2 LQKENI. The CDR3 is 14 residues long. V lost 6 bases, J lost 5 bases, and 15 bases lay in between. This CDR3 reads CASSPTTTGDTQYF. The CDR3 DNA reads TGTGCCAGCTCCCCAACGACCACGGGAGATACGCAGTATTTT.

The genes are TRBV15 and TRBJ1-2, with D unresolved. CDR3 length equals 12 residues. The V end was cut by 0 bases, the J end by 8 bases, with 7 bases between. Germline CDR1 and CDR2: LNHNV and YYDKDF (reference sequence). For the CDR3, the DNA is TGTGCCACCAGCAGAGATGAGCCCGGCTACACCTTC. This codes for CATSRDEPGYTF.

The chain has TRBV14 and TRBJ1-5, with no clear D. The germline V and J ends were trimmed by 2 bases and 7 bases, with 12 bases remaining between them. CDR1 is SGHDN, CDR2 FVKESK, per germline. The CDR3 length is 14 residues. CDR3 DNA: TGTGCCAGCAGCCAATCGGGTATCTCCCAGCCCCAGCATTTT. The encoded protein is CASSQSGISQPQHF.

CDR3 nucleotides: TGTGCCAGCAGTCCGACAGGGGGCGGGTCTGGGGCCAACGTCCTGACTTTC. Its protein product is CASSPTGGGSGANVLTF. The V call is TRBV27, the J call TRBJ2-6; 10 nucleotides line up with TRBD1. The CDR3 has 17 residues. V dropped 5 bases and J dropped 1; count of bases not matched to a gene: 5. Germline CDR1 and CDR2: MNHEY and SMNVEV (reference sequence).

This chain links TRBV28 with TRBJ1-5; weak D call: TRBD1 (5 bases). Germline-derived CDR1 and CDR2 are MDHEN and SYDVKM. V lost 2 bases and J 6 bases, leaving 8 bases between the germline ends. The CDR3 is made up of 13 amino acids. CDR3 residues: CASSLQGPQPQHF. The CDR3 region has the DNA TGTGCCAGCAGTTTACAGGGCCCTCAGCCCCAGCATTTT. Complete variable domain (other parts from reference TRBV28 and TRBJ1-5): DVKVTQSSRYLVKRTGEKVFLECVQDMDHENMFWYRQDPGLGLRLIYFSYDVKMKEKGDIPEGYSVSREKKERFSLILESASTNQTSMYLCASSLQGPQPQHFGDGTRLSIL.